Presented here are 9 T cell receptor beta chains from one specimen sequenced in a study of blood T cell repertoires in COVID-19. TCRdb's copy holds only in-frame clones and misses some; the assay was immunoSEQ multiplex PCR. The data contain some 100,000 clones, 85% to 95% of them singletons. Sequencing used peripheral blood. Source of these receptors: a man aged 45 to 65 with active COVID-19.

V is TRBV5-1 and J is TRBJ1-1; 8 bases agree with TRBD1. The CDR3 totals 14 residues. The germline V gene encodes CDR1 SGHRS and CDR2 YFSETQ. V lost 4 bases to trimming and J lost 3 bases; unmatched junction nucleotides: 5. CDR3 sequence (DNA): TGCGCCAGCAGCCCAGGGGGCCAACACACTGAAGCTTTCTTT. It translates to CASSPGGQHTEAFF.

V and J are TRBV2 and TRBJ2-7, with D possibly TRBD2 on 5 matching bases. The CDR3 has 13 amino acids. The V and J ends lost 7 bases and 4 bases respectively, with 14 bases between them. Looked up from germline, CDR1 is SNHLY and CDR2 is FYNNEI. The CDR3 region has the DNA TGTGCCAGCAAAGGACTTAGCTTTTACGAGCAGTACTTC. This encodes CASKGLSFYEQYF. The full variable domain, with the rest looked up from reference TRBV2 and TRBJ2-7, is EPEVTQTPSHQVTQMGQEVILRCVPISNHLYFYWYRQILGQKVEFLVSFYNNEISEKSEIFDDQFSVERPDGSNFTLKIRSTKLEDSAMYFCASKGLSFYEQYFGPGTRLTVT.

This clone was picked up one time. The CDR3 nucleotides are TGTGCCAGCAGTTTATATAGTCGCCCGCCCCAGCATTTT. This gives the protein CASSLYSRPPQHF. This chain joins TRBV28 and TRBJ1-5, with D unclear. CDR3 length equals 13 residues. The ends were cut back, 1 base at V and 9 bases at J, with 10 bases in the middle. Per germline, CDR1 MDHEN and CDR2 SYDVKM.

The V and J genes are TRBV15 and TRBJ2-2; D unclear. Germline V gene sequence: CDR1 LNHNV, CDR2 YYDKDF (reference sequence). This CDR3 spans 15 amino acids. V was clipped by 8 bases and J by 4 bases, with 17 bases between them. The CDR3 region has the DNA TGTGCCACCGCTCGAGAGTATGCCCCCACCGGGGAGCTGTTTTTT. Residues: CATAREYAPTGELFF. The complete variable domain, with remaining parts taken from reference TRBV15 and TRBJ2-2, reads DAMVIQNPRYQVTQFGKPVTLSCSQTLNHNVMYWYQQKSSQAPKLLFHYYDKDFNNEADTPDNFQSRRPNTSFCFLDIRSPGLGDTAMYLCATAREYAPTGELFFGEGSRLTVL.

The genes are TRBV7-9 and TRBJ2-6; 9 nucleotides align to TRBD1. This CDR3 is 18 amino acids long. V lost 3 bases to trimming and J lost 0 bases; unmatched junction nucleotides: 6. CDR1 SEHNR and CDR2 FQNEAQ come from the germline V gene (reference sequence). The CDR3 DNA reads as TGTGCCAGCAGCTTGGACAGGGGAGGATTCTCTGGGGCCAACGTCCTGACTTTC. Amino acid sequence: CASSLDRGGFSGANVLTF.

This clone was seen a few times. The chain joins TRBV29-1 to TRBJ1-1, with TRBD1 as a possible D gene (5 bases). The CDR3 is 13 amino acids. V was cut by 7 bases and J by 4 bases, with 16 bases left in between. CDR1 SQVTM and CDR2 ANQGSEA come from the germline V gene. The DNA for the CDR3 is TGCAGCGCCCAGAGTTCGGGGGGCACTGAAGCTTTCTTT. Translated, it gives CSAQSSGGTEAFF.

This chain links TRBV18 with TRBJ2-7; TRBD2 might be the D (5 bases). The V and J ends lost 0 bases and 2 bases respectively, with 8 bases between them. CDR1 and CDR2 (germline): KGHSH, LQKENI. CDR3 length: 14 residues. CDR3 in DNA: TGTGCCAGCTCACCACCCCGGGATACCTACGAGCAGTACTTC. It encodes CASSPPRDTYEQYF.

The chain is built from TRBV7-3 and TRBJ1-1; D remains ambiguous. The germline gives CDR1 SGHTA, CDR2 FQGTGA. V was pared by 0 bases and J by 6 bases, with 8 bases between. This CDR3 is built from 13 residues. CDR3 DNA: TGTGCCAGCAGCTTAACGTTTCGGGCTGAAGCTTTCTTT. It translates to CASSLTFRAEAFF.

The chain couples TRBV5-6 to TRBJ2-7; TRBD1 aligns across 8 bases. CDR1 SGHDT and CDR2 YYEEEE come from the germline V gene. J lost 5 bases, V lost 3 bases, and 4 bases had no gene match. CDR3 length equals 13 residues. The CDR3 sequence: CASSWTGTHEQYF. DNA for the CDR3: TGTGCCAGCAGCTGGACAGGGACCCACGAGCAGTACTTC.